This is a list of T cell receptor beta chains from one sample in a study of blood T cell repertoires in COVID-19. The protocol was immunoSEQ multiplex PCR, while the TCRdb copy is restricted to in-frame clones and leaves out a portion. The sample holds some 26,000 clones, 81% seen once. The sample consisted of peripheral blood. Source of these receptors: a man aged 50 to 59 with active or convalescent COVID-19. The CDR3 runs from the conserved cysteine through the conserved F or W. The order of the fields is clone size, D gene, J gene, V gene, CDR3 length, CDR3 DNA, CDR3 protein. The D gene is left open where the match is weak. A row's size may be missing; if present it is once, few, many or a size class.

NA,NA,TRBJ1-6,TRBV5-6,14,TGTGCCAGCAGCTTTTTGGCCGAAGATTCACCCCTCCACTTT,CASSFLAEDSPLHF
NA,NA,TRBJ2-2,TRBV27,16,TGTGCCAGCAGTTTCAAAGCGTCTCCGAACACCGGGGAGCTGTTTTTT,CASSFKASPNTGELFF
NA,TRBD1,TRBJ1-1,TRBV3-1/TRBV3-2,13,TGTGCCAGCAGCGGACAGGGAAGCACTGAAGCTTTCTTT,CASSGQGSTEAFF
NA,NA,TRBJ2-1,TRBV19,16,TGTGCCAGTAGCCTCGTCATTGCCCCGGGGGTTGATGAGCAGTTCTTC,CASSLVIAPGVDEQFF
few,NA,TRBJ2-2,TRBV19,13,TGTGCCAGTAGTTTCTTGAACACCGGGGAGCTGTTTTTT,CASSFLNTGELFF
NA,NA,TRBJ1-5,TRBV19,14,TGTGCCAGTAAGGGGGTGGAGAGCAATCAGCCCCAGCATTTT,CASKGVESNQPQHF
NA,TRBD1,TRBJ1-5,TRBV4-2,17,TGTGCCAGCAGCCAAGATCCAGGACAGGGGCGCAATCAGCCCCAGCATTTT,CASSQDPGQGRNQPQHF
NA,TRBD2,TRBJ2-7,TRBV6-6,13,TGTGCCAGCTTGGACGGACTAGCGGACGAGCAGTACTTC,CASLDGLADEQYF
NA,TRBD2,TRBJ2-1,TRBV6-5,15,TGTGCCAGCAGCGATCTAGCGGGGGGGTACAATGAGCAGTTCTTC,CASSDLAGGYNEQFF
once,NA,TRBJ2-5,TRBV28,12,TGTGCCAGCAGTTTAACGGAGGCTACCCAGTACTTC,CASSLTEATQYF
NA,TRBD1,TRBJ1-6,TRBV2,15,TGTGCCAGCAGTGGACCAGGGGGATCGATTTCACCCCTCCACTTT,CASSGPGGSISPLHF
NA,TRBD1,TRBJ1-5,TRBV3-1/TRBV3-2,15,TGTGCCAGCAGCCAAGGACAGGGGGGTTATCAGCCCCAGCATTTT,CASSQGQGGYQPQHF
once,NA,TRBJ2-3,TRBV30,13,TGTGCCTTTAGTCCGGGAGTCACAGATACGCAGTATTTT,CAFSPGVTDTQYF
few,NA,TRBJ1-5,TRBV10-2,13,TGCGCCAGCAGTGAGTCTGTCGGTCAGCCCCAGCATTTT,CASSESVGQPQHF
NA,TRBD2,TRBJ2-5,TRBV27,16,TGTGCCAGCAGCTATACCGGGACTAGCGGGAGTGAGACCCAGTACTTC,CASSYTGTSGSETQYF
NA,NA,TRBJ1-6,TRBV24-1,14,TGTGCCACCAGTGAGGACACTAATAATTCACCCCTCCACTTT,CATSEDTNNSPLHF
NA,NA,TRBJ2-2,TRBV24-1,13,TGTGCCACCAGGAACGGGGACACCGGGGAGCTGTTTTTT,CATRNGDTGELFF
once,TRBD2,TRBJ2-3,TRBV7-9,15,TGTGCCAGCAGCTTACAGACTAGCGGGAGGGATACGCAGTATTTT,CASSLQTSGRDTQYF
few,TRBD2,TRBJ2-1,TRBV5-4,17,TGTGCCAGCAGCTTTCCCCCAGGAGGGGAGGGGAACAATGAGCAGTTCTTC,CASSFPPGGEGNNEQFF
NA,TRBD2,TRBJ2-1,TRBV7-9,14,TGTGCCAGCAGCGCTAGCGGGGGTTACAATGAGCAGTTCTTC,CASSASGGYNEQFF
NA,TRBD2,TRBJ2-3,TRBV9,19,TGTGCCAGCAGCGTAGACGGGACTAGCGGGGGGTCTAGCACAGATACGCAGTATTTT,CASSVDGTSGGSSTDTQYF
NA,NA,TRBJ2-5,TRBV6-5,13,TGTGCCAGCCAGACGCCAGCGCAAGAGACCCAGTACTTC,CASQTPAQETQYF
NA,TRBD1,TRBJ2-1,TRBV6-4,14,TGTGCCAGCAGTGACTCGACAGGGGGCTATGAGCAGTTCTTC,CASSDSTGGYEQFF
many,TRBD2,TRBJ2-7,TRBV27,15,TGTGCCAGCAGTTTAGTGGCTAGCGGGAGGACGGGGCAGTACTTC,CASSLVASGRTGQYF
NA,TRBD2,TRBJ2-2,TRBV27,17,TGTGCCAGCAGGCTGGTGGGCGGGAGGGTGTACACCGGGGAGCTGTTTTTT,CASRLVGGRVYTGELFF
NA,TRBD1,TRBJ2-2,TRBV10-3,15,TGTGCCATCTGGGGGGGACAGGGAGACACCGGGGAGCTGTTTTTT,CAIWGGQGDTGELFF
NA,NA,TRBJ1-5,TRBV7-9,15,TGTGCCAGCAGCTTATTTCGACAGTTCAATCAGCCCCAGCATTTT,CASSLFRQFNQPQHF
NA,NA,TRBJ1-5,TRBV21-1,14,TGTGCCAGCAGCAAAGTGGGCAGCTATCAGCCCCAGCATTTT,CASSKVGSYQPQHF
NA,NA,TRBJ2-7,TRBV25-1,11,TGTGCCAGCAGTGATAACTACGAGCAGTACTTC,CASSDNYEQYF
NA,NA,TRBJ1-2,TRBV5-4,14,TGTGCCAGCAGCCCGGACAGTGGAGGCTATGGCTACACCTTC,CASSPDSGGYGYTF
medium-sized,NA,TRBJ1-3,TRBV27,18,TGTGCCAGCAGACCCAAATCCGGGGGGAACCCCAGTGGAAACACCATATATTTT,CASRPKSGGNPSGNTIYF
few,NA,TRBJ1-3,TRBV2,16,TGTGCCAGCAAAGGAGCGGGCACTCTCTCTGGAAACACCATATATTTT,CASKGAGTLSGNTIYF
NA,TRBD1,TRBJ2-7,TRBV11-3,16,TGTGCCAGCACCATAGGGGGGACAGGGGCCTCCTACGAGCAGTACTTC,CASTIGGTGASYEQYF
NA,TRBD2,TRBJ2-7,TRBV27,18,TGTGCCAGCAGCCCTGGTCTAGCGGGAGAGGGTCTCGCCTACGAGCAGTACTTC,CASSPGLAGEGLAYEQYF
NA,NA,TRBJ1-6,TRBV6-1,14,TGTGCCAGCAGTGAAGCCCCAGTAAATTCACCCCTCCACTTT,CASSEAPVNSPLHF
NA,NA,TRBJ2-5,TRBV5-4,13,TGTGCCAGCAGCTTGGTCGGGGAAGAGACCCAGTACTTC,CASSLVGEETQYF
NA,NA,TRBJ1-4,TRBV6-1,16,TGTGCCAGCAGTGGAGTCAATATAGCAACTAATGAAAAACTGTTTTTT,CASSGVNIATNEKLFF
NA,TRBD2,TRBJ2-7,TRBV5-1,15,TGCGCCAGCAGCTCAACGGGGGGTTGGTCCTACGAGCAGTACTTC,CASSSTGGWSYEQYF
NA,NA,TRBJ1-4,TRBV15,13,TGTGCCACCAGCAGTTCTCCCTTCGAAAAACTGTTTTTT,CATSSSPFEKLFF
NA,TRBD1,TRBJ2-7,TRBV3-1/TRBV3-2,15,TGTGCCAGCAGCCCGGGACAGGGGGGGACCTACGAGCAGTACTTC,CASSPGQGGTYEQYF
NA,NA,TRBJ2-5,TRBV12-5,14,TGTGCTAGTGGTAAAGACTCAACACAAGAGACCCAGTACTTC,CASGKDSTQETQYF
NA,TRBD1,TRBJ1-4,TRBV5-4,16,TGTGCCAGCAGCTTCGTCTTGGGGACAGGGGACGAAAAACTGTTTTTT,CASSFVLGTGDEKLFF
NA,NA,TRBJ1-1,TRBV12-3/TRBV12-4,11,TGTGCCAGCAGTAGCCTCAGGGAAGCTTTCTTT,CASSSLREAFF
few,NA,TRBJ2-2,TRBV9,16,TGTGCCAGCAGCGTAGCATCAGGGCAGTTCACCGGGGAGCTGTTTTTT,CASSVASGQFTGELFF
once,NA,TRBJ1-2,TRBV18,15,TGTGCCAGCTCACCAGGGGGGAACACTAACTATGGCTACACCTTC,CASSPGGNTNYGYTF
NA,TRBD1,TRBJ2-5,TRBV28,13,TGTGCCAGCAGCCCAGGGGGAGCGGAGACCCAGTACTTC,CASSPGGAETQYF
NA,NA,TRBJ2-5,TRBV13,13,TGTGCCAGCAGCTCGCAGGGGTACGAGACCCAGTACTTC,CASSSQGYETQYF
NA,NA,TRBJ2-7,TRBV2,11,TGTGCCAGCAGTGGGGGACTCCAGCAGTACTTC,CASSGGLQQYF
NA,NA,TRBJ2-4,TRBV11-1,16,TGTGCCAGCAGCCCAAGAACCCCAGGGTCGACAAACATTCAGTACTTC,CASSPRTPGSTNIQYF
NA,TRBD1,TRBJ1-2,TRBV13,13,TGTGCCAGCAGCTTGGGACAGGACTATGGCTACACCTTC,CASSLGQDYGYTF
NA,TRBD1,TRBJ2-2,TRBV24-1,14,TGTGCCACAAAAGGGACAGGGGTGACCGGGGAGCTGTTTTTT,CATKGTGVTGELFF
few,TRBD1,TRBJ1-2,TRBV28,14,TGTGCCAGCAGAGAAGGGGGCACCGGCTATGGCTACACCTTC,CASREGGTGYGYTF
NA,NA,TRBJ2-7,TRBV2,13,TGTGCCAGCAGAGTTACAGGGATTTACGAGCAGTACTTC,CASRVTGIYEQYF
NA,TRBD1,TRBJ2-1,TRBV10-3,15,TGTGCCATCAGTGAAGGGACAGGGAGGTTCAATGAGCAGTTCTTC,CAISEGTGRFNEQFF
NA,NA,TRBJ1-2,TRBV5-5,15,TGTGCCAGCAGCCCTAACCAGGACAGCTTCTATGGCTACACCTTC,CASSPNQDSFYGYTF
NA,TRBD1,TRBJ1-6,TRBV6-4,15,TGTGCCAGCAGTGGGGGACAGGGGACCCGTTCACCCCTCCACTTT,CASSGGQGTRSPLHF
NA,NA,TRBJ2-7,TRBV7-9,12,TGTGCCAGCAGCCCAACAGGGAGCGAGCAGTACTTC,CASSPTGSEQYF
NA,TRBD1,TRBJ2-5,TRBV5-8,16,TGTGCCAGCAGCCCTACCGGGACAGGGGGCCGGGAGACCCAGTACTTC,CASSPTGTGGRETQYF
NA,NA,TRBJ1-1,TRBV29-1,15,TGCAGCGTTGAAGATCCCACAGGCGTGAACACTGAAGCTTTCTTT,CSVEDPTGVNTEAFF